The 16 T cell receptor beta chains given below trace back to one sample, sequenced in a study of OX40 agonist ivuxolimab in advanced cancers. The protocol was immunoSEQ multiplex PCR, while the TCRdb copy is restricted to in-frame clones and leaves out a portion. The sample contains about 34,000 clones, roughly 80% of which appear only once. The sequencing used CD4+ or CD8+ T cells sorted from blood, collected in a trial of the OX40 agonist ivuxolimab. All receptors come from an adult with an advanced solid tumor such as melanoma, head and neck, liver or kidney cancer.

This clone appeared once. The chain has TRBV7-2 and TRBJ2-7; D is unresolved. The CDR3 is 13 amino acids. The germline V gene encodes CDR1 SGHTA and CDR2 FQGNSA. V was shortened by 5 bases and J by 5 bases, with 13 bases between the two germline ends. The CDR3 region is CASSLYLVDEQYF. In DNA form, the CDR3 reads TGTGCCAGCAGCCTCTACCTAGTGGACGAGCAGTACTTC.

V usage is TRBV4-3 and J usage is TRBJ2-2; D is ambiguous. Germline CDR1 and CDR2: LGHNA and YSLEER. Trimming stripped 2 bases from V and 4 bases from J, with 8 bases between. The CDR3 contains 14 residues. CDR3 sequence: CASSQTTGTGELFF. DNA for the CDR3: TGCGCCAGCAGCCAAACCACCGGCACCGGGGAGCTGTTTTTT.

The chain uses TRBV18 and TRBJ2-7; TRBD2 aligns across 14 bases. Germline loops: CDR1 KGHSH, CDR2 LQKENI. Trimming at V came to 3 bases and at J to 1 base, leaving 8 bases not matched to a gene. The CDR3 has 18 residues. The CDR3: CASSPGTSGSVLSYEQYF. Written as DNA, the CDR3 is TGTGCCAGCTCACCGGGGACTAGCGGGAGTGTTTTATCCTACGAGCAGTACTTC.

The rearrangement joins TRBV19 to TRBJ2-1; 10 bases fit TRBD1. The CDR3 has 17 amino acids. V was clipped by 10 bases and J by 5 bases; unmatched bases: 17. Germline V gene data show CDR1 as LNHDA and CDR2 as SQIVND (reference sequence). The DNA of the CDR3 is TGTGCCACCACTGGGAGAGGGGACAGGGGTCCGAACAATGAGCAGTTCTTC. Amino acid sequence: CATTGRGDRGPNNEQFF.

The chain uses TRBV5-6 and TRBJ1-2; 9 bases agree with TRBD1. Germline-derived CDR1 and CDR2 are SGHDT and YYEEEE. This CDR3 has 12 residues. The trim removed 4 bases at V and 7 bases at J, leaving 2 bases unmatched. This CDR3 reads CASSPTGGGYTF. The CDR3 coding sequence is TGTGCCAGCAGCCCGACAGGGGGTGGCTACACCTTC.

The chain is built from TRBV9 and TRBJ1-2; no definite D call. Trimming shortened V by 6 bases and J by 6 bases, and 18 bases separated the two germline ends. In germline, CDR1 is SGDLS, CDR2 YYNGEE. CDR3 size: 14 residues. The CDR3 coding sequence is TGTGCCAGCAACGGAGCACCTATTGGGAATGGCTACACCTTC. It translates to CASNGAPIGNGYTF.

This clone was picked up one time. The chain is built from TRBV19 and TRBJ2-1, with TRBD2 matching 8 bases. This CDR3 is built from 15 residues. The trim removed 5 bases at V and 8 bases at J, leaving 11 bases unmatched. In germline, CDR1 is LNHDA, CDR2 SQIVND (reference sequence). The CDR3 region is CASSLGLDGGDEQFF. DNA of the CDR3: TGTGCCAGTAGTTTGGGACTAGACGGAGGGGATGAGCAGTTCTTC.

Here the CDR3 reads CASSQDQRAISLNEQFF. The CDR3 DNA is TGCGCCAGCAGCCAAGATCAAAGGGCGATCTCCCTAAATGAGCAGTTCTTC. The chain employs TRBV4-3 and TRBJ2-1; D is undetermined. Germline V gives CDR1 LGHNA, CDR2 YSLEER. V was pared by 0 bases and J by 7 bases, with 19 bases between. The CDR3 length is 17 residues.

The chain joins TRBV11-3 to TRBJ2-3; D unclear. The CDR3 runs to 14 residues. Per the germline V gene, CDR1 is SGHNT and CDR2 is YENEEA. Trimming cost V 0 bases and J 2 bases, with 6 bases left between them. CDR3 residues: CASSLDPTTDTQYF. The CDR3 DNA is TGTGCCAGCAGCTTAGACCCAACCACAGATACGCAGTATTTT.

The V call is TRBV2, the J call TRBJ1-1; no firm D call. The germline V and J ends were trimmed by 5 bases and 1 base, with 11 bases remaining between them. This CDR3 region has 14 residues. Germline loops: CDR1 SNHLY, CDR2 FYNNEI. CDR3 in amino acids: CASSQSTRNTEAFF. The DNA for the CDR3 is TGTGCCAGCAGTCAATCGACACGGAACACTGAAGCTTTCTTT.

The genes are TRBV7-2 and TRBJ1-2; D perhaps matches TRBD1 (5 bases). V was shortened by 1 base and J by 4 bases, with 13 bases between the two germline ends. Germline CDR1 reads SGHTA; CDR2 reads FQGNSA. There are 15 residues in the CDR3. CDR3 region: CASSLGTLTSYGYTF. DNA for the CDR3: TGTGCCAGCAGCTTAGGGACACTTACCTCCTATGGCTACACCTTC.

This CDR3 reads CASKGADTQYF. CDR3 coding DNA: TGTGCCAGCAAAGGGGCAGATACGCAGTATTTT. V and J are TRBV2 and TRBJ2-3, with D maybe TRBD1 (5 bases). The germline CDR1 and CDR2 sequences are SNHLY and FYNNEI. Trimming removed 7 bases from V and 4 bases from J, with 6 bases in between. This CDR3 is built from 11 residues.

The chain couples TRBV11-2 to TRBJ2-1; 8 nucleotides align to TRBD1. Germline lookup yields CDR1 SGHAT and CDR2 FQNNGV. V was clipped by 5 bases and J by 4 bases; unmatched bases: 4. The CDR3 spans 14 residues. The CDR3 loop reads CASSTDREYNEQFF. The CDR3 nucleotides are TGTGCCAGCAGCACGGACAGGGAGTACAATGAGCAGTTCTTC.

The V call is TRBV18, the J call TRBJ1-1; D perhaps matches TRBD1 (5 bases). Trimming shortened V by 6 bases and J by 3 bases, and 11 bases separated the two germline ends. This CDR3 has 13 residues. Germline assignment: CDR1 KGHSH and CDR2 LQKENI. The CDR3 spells CASSSGLDTEAFF. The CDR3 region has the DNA TGTGCCAGCTCTTCAGGGCTTGACACTGAAGCTTTCTTT.

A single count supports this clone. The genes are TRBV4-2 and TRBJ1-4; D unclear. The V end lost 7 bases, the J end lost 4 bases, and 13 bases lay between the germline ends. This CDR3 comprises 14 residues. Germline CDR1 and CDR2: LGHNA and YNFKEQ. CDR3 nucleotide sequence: TGTGCCAGCACCAGGCGGGGTAATAATGAAAAACTGTTTTTT. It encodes CASTRRGNNEKLFF.

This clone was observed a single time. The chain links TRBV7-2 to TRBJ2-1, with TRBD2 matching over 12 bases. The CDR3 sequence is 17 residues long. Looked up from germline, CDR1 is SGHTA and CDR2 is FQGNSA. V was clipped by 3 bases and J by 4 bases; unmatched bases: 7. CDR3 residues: CASSFTTSGGVYNEQFF. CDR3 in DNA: TGTGCCAGCAGCTTCACGACTAGCGGGGGAGTTTACAATGAGCAGTTCTTC.